The count of the clone carrying this T cell receptor (beta chain) is one. This sample stems from a study of blood T cell repertoires in COVID-19. Study at large: There were acute and convalescent COVID-19 samples, and they came from the United States, Italy and Spain. T cells, B-cell-depleted T cells, or PBMCs provided the cDNA or gDNA that served as material.

In the original processing: How many nucleated cells were present was estimated from reference gene primer amplification. Clones were sequenced by immunoSEQ multiplex PCR, and TCRdb holds only the in-frame ones, with some missing. V and J calls plus clone size are reproduced from that table; the DNA served to infer D and trimming. The data contain 150,000 to 200,000 clones, roughly four fifths of them seen just once; the ten biggest clones take up about a tenth. The germline V gene encodes CDR1 MGHDK and CDR2 SYGVNS. Trimming took 5 bases from V and 4 from J, leaving 14 bases between them. The CDR3 is 14 residues long.

The sample consisted of peripheral blood. The rearrangement joins TRBV25-1 to TRBJ1-2, with a weak D call TRBD1 (6 bases). The sequence was collected from a human donor in a cohort sampled during active COVID-19. CDR3 sequence (DNA): TGTGCCAGCAGTTTCGGGACACTTGCCTATGGCTACACCTTC. Protein sequence: CASSFGTLAYGYTF.